Sequencing of this T cell receptor (beta chain) was carried out in a study of radiation and T cells in renal cell carcinoma. The repertoire was sequenced with immunoSEQ multiplex PCR; TCRdb's copy has only in-frame clones and lacks some. The sample gives more than 95,000 clones, around 84% of which show up once; about 3% is in the top ten. Noted time point: baseline pretreatment blood. Specified treatment: 15 Gy SBRT to primary tumor, nephrectomy 4 weeks later. The length of the CDR3 is 14 residues. Deletions cut 4 bases from V and 1 base from J, with 12 bases between. Germline assignment: CDR1 SGDLS and CDR2 YYNGEE.

This chain links TRBV9 with TRBJ2-7; D gene uncertain. The clonotype was recovered from a woman aged 55-69 years with renal cell carcinoma. The starting material was blood, obtained from a patient whose treatment included radiotherapy and nephrectomy. The CDR3 region is CASSSRYESYEQYF. CDR3 coding DNA: TGTGCCAGCAGCTCTAGGTATGAGTCCTACGAGCAGTACTTC.